In its sample, the clone carrying this T cell receptor (beta chain) was seen once. The antigen is undetermined. These data belong to a study of shared clonotypes between healthy human individuals. The DNA input per sorted-subset replicate PCR was roughly 0.2 ug, corresponding to 28,000 or so T cell genomes. Produced via immunoSEQ multiplex PCR; TCRdb's table is partial and in-frame only. Of about 2.4 million clones in the sample, around nine tenths were seen once. The study, taken as a whole, reports: The study sampled only blood, and tissue repertoires likely differ.

The CDR3 runs to 14 residues. Germline CDR1 is LNHDA and CDR2 is SQIVND (reference sequence). Input material: naive CD4+ T cells sorted from blood. Subset given: CD45RA+ positively selected. This TCR was recovered from a man between 18 and 35 years old in good health. The chain employs TRBV19 and TRBJ2-5; D is ambiguous. Matching the DNA end better, TRBJ2-7 makes the J call doubtful. CDR3: CASSFRASSYEQYF. CDR3 sequence (DNA): TGTGCCAGTAGTTTCCGCGCGAGCTCCTACGAGCAGTACTTC.